This T cell receptor beta chain was sequenced during a study of OX40 agonist ivuxolimab in advanced cancers. Study overall: The treatment was a fully human IgG2 OX40 agonist, ivuxolimab. Cohort: 82.7% men, mean age about 62, aged about 23 to 79.

The data were produced by immunoSEQ multiplex PCR, yet TCRdb's version contains in-frame clones alone and is incomplete. The top ten hold 2% to 2.5% of the sample, which has 100,000 or so clones, roughly 95% seen once. The germline V gene has CDR1 SGHDN and CDR2 FVKESK. The junction had 7 bases not matched to a gene; V was cut back by 4 bases and J by 6 bases. This CDR3 is 16 amino acids long. Sequences were derived from CD4+ or CD8+ T cells sorted from blood, sampled in a trial of the OX40 agonist ivuxolimab. The source is an adult with an advanced solid tumor such as melanoma, head and neck, liver or kidney cancer. The chain has TRBV14 and TRBJ2-2; 11 bases align to TRBD1. CDR3 region: CASSLPGQGVAGELFF. The DNA of the CDR3 is TGTGCCAGCAGCCTACCGGGACAGGGGGTTGCCGGGGAGCTGTTTTTT.